These T cell receptor beta chains were read from a single sample in a study of siplizumab effects on memory and regulatory T cells. Only in-frame clones appear in the TCRdb table, and some are missing; sequencing was by immunoSEQ multiplex PCR. The repertoire holds some 97,000 clones, with less than 95% as singletons. The source material was non-Treg CD4+ T cells sorted from blood. Receptor source: a human donor in good health. Both conserved end residues are part of each CDR3. A D gene is named only where the DNA matches it firmly. Size is omitted from some rows. Given values are once, few, many or a class for expanded clones.

>.|TRBJ2-7|TRBV4-1|.
TGCGCCAGCAGCCCCCAGCGGTACGTCGGTTCCTACGAGCAGTACTTC
CASSPQRYVGSYEQYF
>.|TRBJ2-3|TRBV5-1|.
TGCGCCAGCAGCTTTGGTACCATGTCTAGCACAGATACGCAGTATTTT
CASSFGTMSSTDTQYF
>.|TRBJ2-1|TRBV7-3|.
TGTGCCAGCAGCCCCCCGACTAAGGAGCAGTTCTTC
CASSPPTKEQFF
>.|TRBJ2-1|TRBV5-5|.
TGTGCCAGCAGCTCGGGGAGCTCTTCCTCCTACAATGAGCAGTTCTTC
CASSSGSSSSYNEQFF
>.|TRBJ2-2|TRBV5-6|once
TGTGCCAGCAGCCCGTCGGGGGCGCTTGCCGGGGAGCTGTTTTTT
CASSPSGALAGELFF
>.|TRBJ1-5|TRBV19|.
TGTGCCAGTTCTTATAGCAATCAGCCCCAGCATTTT
CASSYSNQPQHF
>.|TRBJ1-6|TRBV7-9|medium-sized
TGTGCCAGCAGCTCTCAAGGGCATAATTCACCCCTCCACTTT
CASSSQGHNSPLHF
>.|TRBJ2-7|TRBV5-6|.
TGTGCCAGCAGCTTAAGGGTTGCGTCCTACGAGCAGTACTTC
CASSLRVASYEQYF
>.|TRBJ1-5|TRBV21-1|.
TGTGCCAGCAGCAAAGCTCAGGCCACAATCGCACTCATTGGCAATCAGCCCCAGCATTTT
CASSKAQATIALIGNQPQHF
>.|TRBJ2-7|TRBV29-1|.
TGCAGCGTTGTTCTCCCGCCAGAGACCTCCTACGAGCAGTACTTC
CSVVLPPETSYEQYF
>.|TRBJ1-1|TRBV4-1|.
TGCGCCAGCAGCCGTACACCCTCGGGCACTGAAGCTTTCTTT
CASSRTPSGTEAFF
>.|TRBJ1-2|TRBV30|.
TGTGCCTGGAGCACGGACAGTGGCAACTATGGCTACACCTTC
CAWSTDSGNYGYTF
>.|TRBJ2-2|TRBV5-5|.
TGTGCCAGCAGCTTGGTATCCGGGGAGCTGTTTTTT
CASSLVSGELFF
>.|TRBJ2-7|TRBV5-1|.
TGCGCCAGCAGCTTTCTCACTGAGAGACCGACCTACGAGCAGTACTTC
CASSFLTERPTYEQYF
>TRBD2|TRBJ2-3|TRBV9|.
TGTGCCAGCAGCCCCGGGGGACTAGCGGGAGGAGATACGCAGTATTTT
CASSPGGLAGGDTQYF
>TRBD2|TRBJ2-7|TRBV5-1|.
TGCGCCAGCAGCTTGTCTAGCGGGAGCCACGAGCAGTACTTC
CASSLSSGSHEQYF
>.|TRBJ1-6|TRBV6-1|.
TGTGCCAGCAGTTCCGATGGCTCCTATAATTCACCCCTCCACTTT
CASSSDGSYNSPLHF
>TRBD2|TRBJ2-3|TRBV29-1|.
TGCAGCGCCCAGACTAGCGGCACAGATACGCAGTATTTT
CSAQTSGTDTQYF